Only one count was recorded for the clone carrying this TCR beta chain. Clinical histories supplied by participants themselves formed the basis of cohort assignment. Two negative PCRs, clearance, or symptom resolution were required of recovered Cohort 3 donors. The germline V gene has CDR1 SGDLS and CDR2 YYNGEE. V lost 4 bases to trimming and J lost 6 bases, with 14 bases between them. This CDR3 spans 15 amino acids. Profiled with immunoSEQ multiplex PCR; TCRdb holds only in-frame clones, not every one. The table shows approximately 400,000 clones, with 88% occurring only once. This record comes from a study of blood T cell repertoires in COVID-19.

The rearrangement links TRBV9 to TRBJ1-6; D possibly corresponds to TRBD1 (6 bases). The specimen sequenced was PBMCs or T cells enriched from blood (not recorded which). The receptor comes from a young woman who had recovered from COVID-19. The CDR3 DNA sequence: TGTGCCAGCAGCCCCTCAGGGGCAGGTAATTCACCCCTCCACTTT. Protein: CASSPSGAGNSPLHF.